This entry lists 31 T cell receptor beta chains sequenced from one sample in a study of T-cell reconstitution after alpha-beta-depleted transplantation in children (TCRdb year 2016). Library preparation employed PCR. For sequencing, an Illumina HiSeq 2500 was employed. TCR library preparation used molecular barcoding, with unique molecular identifiers applied to normalize quantification of the TCRbeta repertoire. Clones were called with MiXCR by TCRdb after fastp trimmed the public reads at Q25, and only in-frame beta chains were retained. Entries that share a CDR3 protein sequence are merged under the most common genes and DNA. Counted in this sample were some 200,000 distinct CDR3 sequences; about 14% of them appeared once. In total, the top ten clones hold approximately 13% of the sample. Sequenced material: PBMCs from the stem cell graft donor, taken from the stem cell graft. Receptors were obtained from a human donor who donated a stem cell graft to a child with acute lymphoblastic leukemia.

The table lists this clonotype with many counts. Written as DNA, the CDR3 is TGCGCCAGCAGCTTGGGGACTACGAAGACCCAGTACTTC. Protein product: CASSLGTTKTQYF. This sequence joins TRBV5-1 and TRBJ2-5, with D perhaps TRBD2 (6 bases). The CDR3 runs to 13 residues. The ends were cut back, 0 bases at V and 6 bases at J, with 9 bases in the middle. Germline CDR1 is SGHRS and CDR2 is YFSETQ.

This clonotype was picked up many times. The chain combines TRBV5-6 with TRBJ1-4; no clear D. The length of the CDR3 is 15 residues. The germline V gene has CDR1 SGHDT and CDR2 YYEEEE. V was shortened by 3 bases and J by 5 bases, with 14 bases between the two germline ends. CDR3 nucleotide sequence: TGTGCCAGCAGCTGGCGGACGCTAAGGAATGAAAAACTGTTTTTT. Protein product: CASSWRTLRNEKLFF.

The genes are TRBV6-1 and TRBJ1-2, with 7 bases aligning to TRBD1. V shed 5 bases and J 6 bases; nucleotides not matched to a gene: 9. Germline CDR1 reads MNHNS; CDR2 reads SASEGT. There are 14 residues in the CDR3. CDR3 sequence (DNA): TGTGCCAGCAGTCCGCGGACAGGAGGCCATGGCTACACCTTC. It specifies CASSPRTGGHGYTF.

This chain connects TRBV29-1 to TRBJ2-1; 12 nucleotides agree with TRBD2. The length of the CDR3 is 14 residues. Germline values: CDR1 SQVTM, CDR2 ANQGSEA. The CDR3: CRVASGLAGNEQFF. DNA of the CDR3: TGCAGAGTCGCTTCGGGACTAGCGGGTAACGAGCAGTTCTTC.

The CDR3 DNA is TGCGCCAGCAGCCATGAGGCAGGCCAACTCTACGAGCAGTACTTC. This sequence encodes CASSHEAGQLYEQYF. The chain carries TRBV4-1 and TRBJ2-7; D uncertain. This CDR3 region has 15 residues. The V end was cut by 3 bases, the J end by 3 bases, with 15 bases between. CDR1 MGHRA and CDR2 YSYEKL come from the germline V gene.

This clonotype was detected ten times or more. The chain combines TRBV12-3 or TRBV12-4 with TRBJ2-7, with D perhaps matching TRBD2 (6 bases). The CDR3 loop spans 13 amino acids. Deletions cut 3 bases from V and 5 bases from J, with 11 bases between. CDR3 in amino acids: CASSFRWGDEQYF. The CDR3 coding sequence is TGTGCCAGCAGTTTCCGATGGGGGGACGAGCAGTACTTC.

This clonotype was seen only a few times. The chain employs TRBV9 and TRBJ2-3; 8 bases align to TRBD2. The CDR3 spans 16 residues. Germline V gives CDR1 SGDLS, CDR2 YYNGEE. J lost 1 base, V lost 4 bases, and 8 bases had no gene match. CDR3 nucleotide sequence: TGTGCCAGCAGCCCAAGGGGAGCGGGAGGCACAGATACGCAGTATTTT. The encoded protein is CASSPRGAGGTDTQYF.

This clonotype was detected many times. V and J are TRBV20-1 and TRBJ2-1, with a tentative D call TRBD2 (7 bases). This CDR3 has 20 amino acids. V was clipped by 6 bases and J by 0 bases, with 30 bases between them. From germline, CDR1 is DFQATT and CDR2 SNEGSKA (reference sequence). CDR3 region: CSAGGGSSGTFQGSYNEQFF. CDR3 nucleotide sequence: TGCAGTGCCGGAGGGGGGTCTAGCGGTACTTTTCAAGGCTCCTACAATGAGCAGTTCTTC.

This clonotype was counted at least ten times. The genes are TRBV5-1 and TRBJ1-4; 7 bases agree with TRBD1. Germline V lookup: CDR1 SGHRS, CDR2 YFSETQ. V lost 4 bases and J lost 4; bases outside the gene matches: 1. The CDR3 consists of 13 residues. The CDR3 region has the DNA TGCGCCAGCAGCCACAGGGGTAATGAAAAACTGTTTTTT. Amino acids: CASSHRGNEKLFF.

In its sample, this clonotype was seen a few times. The chain links TRBV20-1 to TRBJ2-3, with 7 positions matching TRBD2. The germline V gene encodes CDR1 DFQATT and CDR2 SNEGSKA (reference sequence). This CDR3 contains 18 residues. V lost 6 bases to trimming and J lost 4 bases; unmatched junction nucleotides: 22. CDR3 bases: TGCAGTGCCCCATTTTTTCTGGGGGAGGGAAAAATGGCAGATACGCAGTATTTT. Translated, it gives CSAPFFLGEGKMADTQYF.

The CDR3 reads CASSLGARTGNTIYF. CDR3 in DNA: TGCGCCAGCAGCTTGGGAGCCCGCACTGGAAACACCATATATTTT. This rearrangement joins TRBV5-1 to TRBJ1-3, with D unclear. The ends were cut back, 0 bases at V and 2 bases at J, with 9 bases in the middle. Germline CDR1 SGHRS, CDR2 YFSETQ. This CDR3 region has 15 residues.

Ten or more counts support this clonotype. The V gene is TRBV7-2, the J gene TRBJ2-1; 8 positions match TRBD1. V was clipped by 1 base and J by 8 bases; unmatched bases: 4. Germline V CDR1 and CDR2: SGHTA, FQGNSA. This CDR3 region has 14 residues. CDR3 protein: CASSLVTGVYEQFF. For the CDR3, the DNA is TGTGCCAGCAGCTTAGTGACAGGGGTTTATGAGCAGTTCTTC.

Ten or more counts support this clonotype. The chain has TRBV12-3 or TRBV12-4 and TRBJ2-3; D is perhaps TRBD2 (5 bases). V gave up 10 bases and J gave up 6 bases, with 20 bases separating them. CDR3 length: 14 residues. For the CDR3, the DNA is TGTGCCATCAAACTGAGGGTGGAATCGGATACGCAGTATTTT. Its protein is CAIKLRVESDTQYF.

The sample holds a few counts of this clonotype. The CDR3 DNA reads TGCGCCAGCAGTGAGCGGAAGTATGAGCAGTTCTTC. Its protein product is CASSERKYEQFF. The V call is TRBV10-2, the J call TRBJ2-1; D is unresolved. This CDR3 region has 12 residues. The V gene lost 2 bases and the J gene lost 8 bases, with 7 bases spanning the gap. The V gene's germline CDR1 is WSHSY and CDR2 SAAADI.

This clonotype came up once. The rearrangement links TRBV14 to TRBJ1-1, with TRBD1 matching over 7 bases. The CDR3 runs 15 residues. The J segment lost 6 bases and the V segment lost 4 bases, leaving 11 bases of the junction unmatched. Germline values: CDR1 SGHDN, CDR2 FVKESK. CDR3 nucleotide sequence: TGTGCCAGCAGCCCGGTTTATACAGGGGACGCTGAAGCTTTCTTT. Translated: CASSPVYTGDAEAFF. Filled out from reference TRBV14 and TRBJ1-1, the complete variable domain reads EAGVTQFPSHSVIEKGQTVTLRCDPISGHDNLYWYRRVMGKEIKFLLHFVKESKQDESGMPNNRFLAERTGGTYSTLKVQPAELEDSGVYFCASSPVYTGDAEAFFGQGTRLTVV.

The sample holds many counts of this clonotype. The CDR3 spells CASVTSRGQAKNEQFF. The CDR3 region has the DNA TGTGCCAGCGTAACGTCGAGGGGTCAGGCCAAGAATGAGCAGTTCTTC. The rearrangement uses TRBV7-9 and TRBJ2-1; the D gene could be TRBD1 or TRBD2 (5 bases each). The V end was cut by 8 bases, the J end by 7 bases, with 24 bases between. The CDR3 runs 16 residues. CDR1 and CDR2 from the germline V gene are SEHNR and FQNEAQ (reference sequence).

A single count supports this clonotype. The V and J genes are TRBV20-1 and TRBJ1-5; D not certain. Between the trimmed V and J ends, which lost 2 bases and 5 bases, there was a span of 16 bases. Per germline, CDR1 DFQATT and CDR2 SNEGSKA (reference sequence). The CDR3 loop spans 15 amino acids. CDR3 nucleotide sequence: TGCAGTGCTAGAAAAGGCCACGCCGCTGATCAGCCCCAGCATTTT. Its protein product is CSARKGHAADQPQHF.

This clonotype was seen ten or more times. The rearrangement joins TRBV20-1 to TRBJ1-1, with 10 bases that match TRBD1. Losses at the gene ends were 5 bases for V and 12 bases for J; bases not matched to a gene: 9. CDR3 length: 12 amino acids. In germline, CDR1 is DFQATT, CDR2 SNEGSKA (reference sequence). The CDR3 region is CSALRTGGMTFF. CDR3 nucleotides: TGCAGTGCTCTTAGGACAGGGGGGATGACTTTCTTT.

Many counts were recorded for this clonotype. The V call is TRBV7-8, the J call TRBJ2-2; D call uncertain. V gave up 4 bases and J gave up 2 bases, with 5 bases separating them. The CDR3 runs to 13 residues. Germline V gene sequence: CDR1 SGHVS, CDR2 FQNEAQ. DNA of the CDR3: TGTGCCAGCAGCTCAAGAAACACCGGGGAGCTGTTTTTT. Residues: CASSSRNTGELFF.

This clonotype was counted many times. The chain couples TRBV7-6 to TRBJ2-1; 7 bases fit TRBD2. This CDR3 comprises 15 residues. Trimming cost V 1 base and J 4 bases; bases outside gene matches: 4. Per germline, CDR1 SGHVS and CDR2 FNYEAQ. The CDR3 is CASSLEREGYNEQFF. In DNA form, the CDR3 reads TGTGCCAGCAGCTTAGAGAGGGAGGGTTACAATGAGCAGTTCTTC.

This clonotype was recorded at least ten times. This CDR3 is CATSSPLAGGIDEQYF. The CDR3 nucleotides read TGTGCCACCAGTAGTCCTCTAGCGGGAGGGATCGACGAGCAGTACTTC. This chain joins TRBV24-1 and TRBJ2-7; TRBD2 agrees at 12 bases. Germline CDR1 reads KGHDR; CDR2 reads SFDVKD. Trimming at V came to 6 bases and at J to 5 bases, leaving 10 bases not matched to a gene. The CDR3 is 16 amino acids.

This clonotype was seen ten or more times. The chain has TRBV6-2 or TRBV6-3 and TRBJ2-7, with D unclear. Germline V gene lookup returns CDR1 MNHEY and CDR2 SVGEGT. Trimming removed 3 bases at V and 0 bases at J, with 12 bases between. There are 15 residues in the CDR3. The CDR3 loop is CASSYRVLTSYEQYF. Here the CDR3 DNA reads TGTGCCAGCAGTTATAGGGTCCTTACCTCCTACGAGCAGTACTTC.

This clonotype came up many times. The chain links TRBV5-1 to TRBJ2-1; TRBD2 might be the D (5 bases). The V gene's germline CDR1 is SGHRS and CDR2 YFSETQ. V was pared by 3 bases and J by 13 bases, with 14 bases between. The CDR3 sequence is 12 residues long. The CDR3 here is CASSSPGSTQFF. CDR3 coding DNA: TGCGCCAGCAGCTCACCGGGAAGTACTCAGTTCTTC.

The table lists this clonotype with many counts. This chain connects TRBV5-6 to TRBJ2-1; the D gene is possibly TRBD2 (5 bases). This CDR3 spans 16 amino acids. Trimming shortened V by 0 bases and J by 0 bases, and 10 bases separated the two germline ends. From germline, CDR1 is SGHDT and CDR2 YYEEEE. The CDR3 DNA is TGTGCCAGCAGCTTGGATGGGAGAGGCTCCTACAATGAGCAGTTCTTC. This sequence encodes CASSLDGRGSYNEQFF.

The table lists this clonotype with many counts. The genes are TRBV12-3 or TRBV12-4 and TRBJ2-3; 8 nucleotides agree with TRBD1. J lost 4 bases, V lost 8 bases, and 11 bases had no gene match. The CDR3 spans 15 residues. The DNA of the CDR3 is TGTGCCAGCGGAGGACAGGGTCTACCGTCAGATACGCAGTATTTT. Its translation is CASGGQGLPSDTQYF.

The rearrangement joins TRBV29-1 to TRBJ2-1; 7 bases map to TRBD2. CDR1 SQVTM and CDR2 ANQGSEA come from the germline V gene. The CDR3 consists of 14 residues. The J segment lost 1 base and the V segment lost 7 bases, leaving 7 bases of the junction unmatched. The CDR3 protein is CSALGGGSYNEQFF. The CDR3 DNA reads as TGCAGCGCCTTGGGGGGGGGATCCTACAATGAGCAGTTCTTC.

This clonotype was detected a few times. J is TRBJ1-5 and V is TRBV6-1; 7 nucleotides line up with TRBD1. The CDR3 contains 15 residues. The V gene's germline CDR1 is MNHNS and CDR2 SASEGT. V lost 7 bases, J lost 2 bases, and 8 bases stayed unmatched. The CDR3 sequence: CASKPGGRGNQPQHF. The CDR3, as DNA: TGTGCCAGCAAGCCAGGGGGGAGAGGCAATCAGCCCCAGCATTTT.

The chain links TRBV5-1 to TRBJ2-7; 8 positions match TRBD2. Trimming cost V 3 bases and J 6 bases; bases outside gene matches: 11. Per the germline V gene, CDR1 is SGHRS and CDR2 is YFSETQ. This CDR3 is 15 amino acids long. CDR3: CASSSVGSGSGEQYF. In nucleotides, the CDR3 is TGCGCCAGCAGCTCCGTGGGGAGCGGGAGTGGCGAGCAGTACTTC.

This clonotype appeared many times. V usage is TRBV5-5 and J usage is TRBJ1-5; possibly TRBD1 for D (6 bases). The V gene lost 5 bases and the J gene lost 3 bases, with 9 bases spanning the gap. The CDR3 is 13 residues long. Germline V lookup: CDR1 SGHKS, CDR2 YYEKEE (reference sequence). CDR3 residues: CASRQGINQPQHF. The CDR3 DNA sequence: TGTGCCAGCAGACAGGGTATCAATCAGCCCCAGCATTTT.

At least ten counts were recorded for this clonotype. The chain combines TRBV20-1 with TRBJ1-2, with 10 bases lining up with TRBD1. This CDR3 spans 13 amino acids. Germline CDR1 DFQATT, CDR2 SNEGSKA (reference sequence). J lost 7 bases, V lost 5 bases, and 7 bases had no gene match. CDR3 region: CSALRQGARGYTF. The CDR3 nucleotides are TGCAGTGCTCTCAGACAGGGGGCTCGTGGCTACACCTTC.

This clonotype was observed at least ten times. This rearrangement joins TRBV5-1 to TRBJ2-1, with a tentative D call TRBD1 (5 bases). Germline V gene data show CDR1 as SGHRS and CDR2 as YFSETQ. Deletions cut 4 bases from V and 3 bases from J, with 11 bases between. The CDR3 runs to 14 residues. The DNA for the CDR3 is TGCGCCAGCAGCAAAGGGGTCGACTACAATGAGCAGTTCTTC. Translated: CASSKGVDYNEQFF.